The clone carrying this T cell receptor (beta chain) was detected ten times or more. This sample was included in a study of prognosis after radiotherapy for stage I lung cancer. Germline CDR1 and CDR2: MNHEY and SVGEGT. Trimming stripped 2 bases from V and 1 base from J, with 11 bases between. This CDR3 is 15 amino acids long. The authors amplified TCR beta CDR3 from genomic DNA using two-round multiplex PCR. First-round PCR used primers specific to each TRBV and TRBJ gene. Each CDR3 protein is one row after TCRdb ran MiXCR on the multiplex PCR reads. The table lists about 36,000 distinct CDR3 sequences, approximately 35% of them singletons.

The specimen comprised PBMCs, sampled before or after stereotactic body radiation therapy (not recorded which). This chain links TRBV6-2 or TRBV6-3 with TRBJ2-5; perhaps TRBD1 as D (6 bases). The origin of this receptor is a donor at least 50 years old with non-small cell lung cancer. The CDR3 DNA follows: TGTGCCAGCAGTTACCAAGGACAGCCCCAAGAGACCCAGTACTTC. Protein sequence: CASSYQGQPQETQYF.